Shown below are 32 T cell receptor beta chains from a single sample sequenced in a study of T cells in localized non-small cell lung cancer. This table comes from immunoSEQ multiplex PCR, and its TCRdb copy is limited to in-frame clones, with some not included. In the table there are nearly 25,000 clones, approximately 90% of which are singletons. The sequencing used peripheral blood, collected before any cancer treatment. The receptors come from a woman aged 35-70 years with stage I lung adenocarcinoma.

A note on this clone: No DNA is shown, since the ends of the CDR3 on it are uncertain; the CDR3 is the one TCRdb lists. The CDR3: CASSQFFGGPEKLFF. The chain carries TRBV14 and TRBJ1-4. The CDR3 spans 15 residues, counting both ends. CDR1 is SGHDN, CDR2 FVKESK, per germline.

The CDR3: CASIPSSAGYEQYF. CDR3 in DNA: TGTGCCAGCATCCCCTCTTCTGCCGGGTACGAGCAGTACTTC. V gene TRBV2 combines with J gene TRBJ2-7; no definite D call. Between the trimmed V and J ends, which lost 7 bases and 4 bases, there was a span of 17 bases. CDR3 length equals 14 residues. Germline CDR1 SNHLY, CDR2 FYNNEI.

V usage is TRBV19 and J usage is TRBJ1-1; D unresolved. The germline V and J ends were trimmed by 6 bases and 11 bases, with 19 bases remaining between them. Germline V CDR1 and CDR2: LNHDA, SQIVND (reference sequence). CDR3 length: 13 residues. This CDR3 reads CASSETRTTGAFF. In DNA, the CDR3 is TGTGCCAGTAGCGAAACCAGGACGACGGGGGCTTTCTTT.

The chain couples TRBV5-6 to TRBJ2-2; 10 nucleotides line up with TRBD2. The CDR3 is 17 amino acids. J lost 2 bases, V lost 6 bases, and 10 bases had no gene match. Germline CDR1 reads SGHDT; CDR2 reads YYEEEE. In DNA, the CDR3 is TGTGCCAGCACCTGGCTAGCGGGAGCGAGAAACACCGGGGAGCTGTTTTTT. Its translation: CASTWLAGARNTGELFF.

V is TRBV5-6 and J is TRBJ2-1; the D gene is possibly TRBD2 (6 bases). The CDR3 extends over 14 amino acids. Trimming removed 0 bases at V and 7 bases at J, with 11 bases between. Germline lookup yields CDR1 SGHDT and CDR2 YYEEEE. The CDR3 loop reads CASSLGLAVNEQFF. The CDR3 region has the DNA TGTGCCAGCAGCTTGGGATTAGCGGTGAATGAGCAGTTCTTC.

V gene TRBV28 combines with J gene TRBJ2-3, with 11 bases matching TRBD2. The V gene end was trimmed by 6 bases and the J gene end by 0 bases; junction bases not matched to a gene: 5. Germline V gene lookup returns CDR1 MDHEN and CDR2 SYDVKM. The CDR3 length is 16 residues. The CDR3 region has the DNA TGTGCCAGCAGCCCTAGCGGGAGGACTAGCACAGATACGCAGTATTTT. Protein: CASSPSGRTSTDTQYF.

The J gene is TRBJ2-1, the V gene TRBV4-1; D gene ambiguous. Per the germline V gene, CDR1 is MGHRA and CDR2 is YSYEKL. Trimming left V 0 bases short and J 13 bases short, with 13 bases between. This CDR3 has 13 residues. The CDR3 sequence: CASSQEGPGAQFF. The CDR3 DNA reads TGCGCCAGCAGCCAAGAGGGTCCAGGAGCCCAGTTCTTC.

This rearrangement joins TRBV28 to TRBJ2-5; 9 positions agree with TRBD1. The CDR3 has 14 amino acids. V lost 8 bases to trimming and J lost 5 bases; unmatched junction nucleotides: 9. CDR1 and CDR2 from the germline V gene are MDHEN and SYDVKM. CDR3 coding DNA: TGTGCCAGCTGGAAAACAGGGGGCTGGGAGACCCAGTACTTC. Its protein product is CASWKTGGWETQYF. Full variable domain (outside the CDR3, taken from reference TRBV28 and TRBJ2-5): DVKVTQSSRYLVKRTGEKVFLECVQDMDHENMFWYRQDPGLGLRLIYFSYDVKMKEKGDIPEGYSVSREKKERFSLILESASTNQTSMYLCASWKTGGWETQYFGPGTRLLVL.

The chain combines TRBV28 with TRBJ1-2; D uncertain. Germline CDR1 is MDHEN and CDR2 is SYDVKM. Trimming took 6 bases from V and 1 from J, leaving 18 bases between them. CDR3 length: 16 amino acids. CDR3 sequence: CASRPRVGFINYGYTF. The CDR3 coding sequence is TGTGCCAGCAGACCCCGTGTAGGCTTTATTAACTATGGCTACACCTTC.

V usage is TRBV19 and J usage is TRBJ2-1; D may be TRBD1 (5 bases). V dropped 1 base and J dropped 7 bases, with 11 bases sitting between them. CDR1 and CDR2 from the germline V gene are LNHDA and SQIVND (reference sequence). The CDR3 has 14 amino acids. CDR3 DNA sequence: TGTGCCAGTAGTATAGGTCCCCCAGGGAATGAGCAGTTCTTC. Translated, it gives CASSIGPPGNEQFF. Full variable domain (remainder filled in from reference TRBV19 and TRBJ2-1): DGGITQSPKYLFRKEGQNVTLSCEQNLNHDAMYWYRQDPGQGLRLIYYSQIVNDFQKGDIAEGYSVSREKKESFPLTVTSAQKNPTAFYLCASSIGPPGNEQFFGPGTRLTVL.

This chain connects TRBV18 to TRBJ1-2; D unclear. CDR1 KGHSH and CDR2 LQKENI come from the germline V gene. CDR3 length: 16 amino acids. V was clipped by 1 base and J by 0 bases, with 12 bases between them. Here the CDR3 reads CASSPLAGLANYGYTF. The CDR3 nucleotides read TGTGCCAGCTCACCACTAGCCGGGCTAGCTAACTATGGCTACACCTTC. Combining the CDR3 with reference TRBV18 and TRBJ1-2 gives the whole variable domain NAGVMQNPRHLVRRRGQEARLRCSPMKGHSHVYWYRQLPEEGLKFMVYLQKENIIDESGMPKERFSAEFPKEGPSILRIQQVVRGDSAAYFCASSPLAGLANYGYTFGSGTRLTVV.

The chain employs TRBV7-9 and TRBJ2-1; D is ambiguous. V gave up 5 bases and J gave up 9 bases, with 17 bases separating them. Germline CDR1 and CDR2: SEHNR and FQNEAQ (reference sequence). This CDR3 is 14 amino acids long. For the CDR3, the DNA is TGTGCCAGCAGCCCCCCCTCGAGCTGGCCTGAGCAGTTCTTC. Protein product: CASSPPSSWPEQFF.

J is TRBJ2-3 and V is TRBV30; TRBD2 matches at 8 bases. The CDR3 is 15 amino acids. Germline loops: CDR1 GTSNPN, CDR2 SVGIG (reference sequence). V shed 6 bases, J shed 1 base, and the junction held 9 bases outside the gene matches. The CDR3 coding sequence is TGTGCCTGCAGACTAGCGCACCTTGGCACAGATACGCAGTATTTT. Residues: CACRLAHLGTDTQYF. The full variable domain, in which reference TRBV30 and TRBJ2-3 provide the parts outside the CDR3, is SQTIHQWPATLVQPVGSPLSLECTVEGTSNPNLYWYRQAAGRGLQLLFYSVGIGQISSEVPQNLSASRPQDRQFILSSKKLLLSDSGFYLCACRLAHLGTDTQYFGPGTRLTVL.

V and J are TRBV11-2 and TRBJ2-3; TRBD2 agrees at 7 bases. J lost 4 bases, V lost 2 bases, and 9 bases had no gene match. The CDR3 spans 16 residues. The germline CDR1 and CDR2 sequences are SGHAT and FQNNGV. This chain's CDR3 is CASSLNTGGGADTQYF. CDR3 nucleotides: TGTGCCAGCAGCTTAAACACGGGAGGAGGGGCAGATACGCAGTATTTT.

The rearrangement uses TRBV7-2 and TRBJ2-6, with D hard to call. Trimming removed 4 bases at V and 1 base at J, with 11 bases between. Per germline, CDR1 SGHTA and CDR2 FQGNSA. The length of the CDR3 is 16 residues. CDR3 in amino acids: CASSSRHRSGANVLTF. The CDR3 DNA sequence: TGTGCCAGCAGCTCGCGCCATCGGTCTGGGGCCAACGTCCTGACTTTC.

DNA of the CDR3: TGTGCCAGCAACGTGGGACAGGGAGGCAATCAGCCCCAGCATTTT. It encodes CASNVGQGGNQPQHF. The chain links TRBV28 to TRBJ1-5; 9 bases are a match to TRBD1. CDR1 is MDHEN, CDR2 SYDVKM, per germline. The ends lost 7 bases at V and 2 bases at J; junction bases unmatched: 6. The CDR3 is 15 residues long. The full variable domain, completed using reference TRBV28 and TRBJ1-5, is DVKVTQSSRYLVKRTGEKVFLECVQDMDHENMFWYRQDPGLGLRLIYFSYDVKMKEKGDIPEGYSVSREKKERFSLILESASTNQTSMYLCASNVGQGGNQPQHFGDGTRLSIL.

The gene calls are TRBV4-2 and TRBJ2-1; D gene unclear. Trimming pared 5 bases from V and 11 bases from J, leaving 10 bases between. The CDR3 is 11 residues long. From germline, CDR1 is LGHNA and CDR2 YNFKEQ. The CDR3 reads CASSFSRQQFF. The CDR3 DNA reads as TGTGCCAGCAGCTTCTCTCGGCAGCAGTTCTTC.

The gene calls are TRBV28 and TRBJ1-2; a weak D match, TRBD1 (6 bases). From germline, CDR1 is MDHEN and CDR2 SYDVKM. CDR3 length: 14 amino acids. V was shortened by 6 bases and J by 5 bases, with 16 bases between the two germline ends. DNA for the CDR3: TGTGCCAGCAGCCACCGGGACAACTTTTATGGCTACACCTTC. It encodes CASSHRDNFYGYTF.

The chain recombines TRBV5-1 with TRBJ1-3; TRBD1 agrees at 7 bases. V gave up 6 bases and J gave up 4 bases; unmatched junction bases: 10. The germline V gene has CDR1 SGHRS and CDR2 YFSETQ. This CDR3 region has 15 residues. The CDR3 reads CASKQEPGQGNTIYF. CDR3 bases: TGCGCCAGCAAGCAGGAACCGGGACAGGGAAACACCATATATTTT.

This chain connects TRBV5-1 to TRBJ2-1; TRBD2 is a possible D gene (5 bases). V was clipped by 2 bases and J by 4 bases, with 19 bases between them. Germline assignment: CDR1 SGHRS and CDR2 YFSETQ. The CDR3 length is 17 residues. The CDR3 protein is CASSFRPAVLSYNEQFF. The CDR3 coding sequence is TGCGCCAGCAGCTTTCGACCAGCGGTACTCTCGTACAATGAGCAGTTCTTC.

V usage is TRBV27 and J usage is TRBJ2-3; 8 bases map to TRBD2. V was clipped by 5 bases and J by 6 bases; unmatched bases: 7. CDR3 length: 14 residues. The V gene's germline CDR1 is MNHEY and CDR2 SMNVEV (reference sequence). As DNA, the CDR3 is TGTGCCAGCAGTCCAACACTAGCGGTGGATACGCAGTATTTT. This translates into CASSPTLAVDTQYF.

This chain links TRBV5-5 with TRBJ1-1, with a weak D call TRBD1 (5 bases). Germline V gene lookup returns CDR1 SGHKS and CDR2 YYEKEE (reference sequence). V lost 0 bases and J lost 3, with 12 bases in between. This CDR3 is built from 15 residues. The CDR3 spells CASSLGAGRDTEAFF. The CDR3 nucleotides are TGTGCCAGCAGCTTGGGAGCAGGGAGGGACACTGAAGCTTTCTTT.

The chain combines TRBV30 with TRBJ1-1; D may be TRBD1 (5 bases). The CDR3 length is 14 residues. The V and J ends lost 5 bases and 1 base respectively, with 14 bases between them. Germline V gene lookup returns CDR1 GTSNPN and CDR2 SVGIG (reference sequence). The CDR3 region is CAWSPGRRNTEAFF. The CDR3 coding sequence is TGTGCCTGGTCACCGGGACGGAGGAACACTGAAGCTTTCTTT.

This chain links TRBV19 with TRBJ2-7; a weak D match, TRBD1 (6 bases). The CDR3 is 14 residues long. V shed 4 bases and J shed 6 bases, with 16 bases lying between them. Germline CDR1 reads LNHDA; CDR2 reads SQIVND (reference sequence). The CDR3 loop reads CASSTRDMGREQYF. CDR3 nucleotide sequence: TGTGCCAGTAGTACCCGGGACATGGGGCGCGAGCAGTACTTC.

The chain uses TRBV4-2 and TRBJ2-2; D uncertain. Per germline, CDR1 LGHNA and CDR2 YNFKEQ. There are 12 residues in the CDR3. V lost 4 bases, J lost 4 bases, and 4 bases lay in between. The CDR3 reads CASSRSTGELFF. The CDR3 bases are TGTGCCAGCAGCCGGAGCACCGGGGAGCTGTTTTTT.

V and J are TRBV6-5 and TRBJ2-7; D may correspond to TRBD1 or TRBD2 (6 bases each). Trimming took 6 bases from V and 3 from J, leaving 15 bases between them. The V gene's germline CDR1 is MNHEY and CDR2 SVGAGI. The CDR3 sequence is 14 residues long. As DNA, the CDR3 is TGTGCCAGCAGAGGGGGGTTACGGGGCTACGAGCAGTACTTC. Its protein is CASRGGLRGYEQYF.

As DNA, the CDR3 is TGCAGCGTTGAAGATACAGTTAACTATGGCTACACCTTC. This translates into CSVEDTVNYGYTF. The V gene is TRBV29-1, the J gene TRBJ1-2; D is undetermined. V lost 0 bases and J lost 1, with 6 bases in between. Germline V gene sequence: CDR1 SQVTM, CDR2 ANQGSEA. CDR3 size: 13 residues. Complete variable domain (other parts from reference TRBV29-1 and TRBJ1-2): SAVISQKPSRDICQRGTSLTIQCQVDSQVTMMFWYRQQPGQSLTLIATANQGSEATYESGFVIDKFPISRPNLTFSTLTVSNMSPEDSSIYLCSVEDTVNYGYTFGSGTRLTVV.

The chain has TRBV27 and TRBJ2-7, with D unresolved. The CDR3 covers 15 residues. From germline, CDR1 is MNHEY and CDR2 SMNVEV (reference sequence). V lost 3 bases and J 6 bases, leaving 18 bases between the germline ends. This chain's CDR3 is CASSFGRVMLGEQYF. In nucleotides, the CDR3 is TGTGCCAGCAGTTTTGGTAGGGTCATGTTGGGCGAGCAGTACTTC.

The V call is TRBV6-1, the J call TRBJ1-1; no reliable D call. The CDR3 extends over 14 amino acids. The germline V gene encodes CDR1 MNHNS and CDR2 SASEGT. In DNA, the CDR3 is TGTGCGGCAACCCTTCAAACTCACGGAACTGAAGCTTTCTTT. Protein sequence: CAATLQTHGTEAFF.

The chain combines TRBV27 with TRBJ1-4, with D possibly matching TRBD1 (6 bases). V lost 3 bases and J 5 bases, leaving 13 bases between the germline ends. Germline values: CDR1 MNHEY, CDR2 SMNVEV (reference sequence). This CDR3 contains 15 residues. The CDR3 coding sequence is TGTGCCAGCAGTTTTAGGACAGCAGAAAATGAAAAACTGTTTTTT. As protein: CASSFRTAENEKLFF.

The chain recombines TRBV7-8 with TRBJ1-4; D uncertain. Trimming cost V 4 bases and J 6 bases, with 33 bases left between them. CDR1 is SGHVS and CDR2 is FQNEAQ in the germline V gene. The CDR3 length is 21 residues. The CDR3 sequence is CASSSSRFWTPGARFDEKLFF. The DNA for the CDR3 is TGTGCCAGCAGCTCATCGAGGTTTTGGACTCCCGGAGCTCGATTTGATGAAAAACTGTTTTTT.

This chain uses TRBV25-1 with TRBJ1-5; D is undetermined. Looked up from germline, CDR1 is MGHDK and CDR2 is SYGVNS. Trimming took 2 bases from V and 3 from J, leaving 8 bases between them. The CDR3 consists of 14 residues. The CDR3 reads CASSENQPNQPQHF. The CDR3 nucleotides read TGTGCCAGCAGTGAAAATCAGCCCAATCAGCCCCAGCATTTT. The full variable domain, in which reference TRBV25-1 and TRBJ1-5 provide the parts outside the CDR3, is EADIYQTPRYLVIGTGKKITLECSQTMGHDKMYWYQQDPGMELHLIHYSYGVNSTEKGDLSSESTVSRIRTEHFPLTLESARPSHTSQYLCASSENQPNQPQHFGDGTRLSIL.